The text below deals with one TCR beta chain. The data were taken from a study of blood T cells in healthy people across ages. The V and J ends lost 5 bases and 1 base, in that order; junction bases with no gene match: 7. This CDR3 is built from 15 residues. It was with a sample-barcoded 5' primer and a J-beta primer mix that a second PCR of about 7 to 12 cycles was run. Every single cDNA molecule received a tag from a template-switch adaptor with 12 random nucleotides. TCRdb processed the 5' RACE reads anew with MiXCR; each CDR3 protein has one entry. The sample holds about 680,000 distinct CDR3 sequences, approximately 49% seen once.

The clonotype was recovered from a woman aged 55-70 years in good health. The sequenced material came from blood. This chain links TRBV12-3 or TRBV12-4 with TRBJ2-7; TRBD2 matches 8 bases. CDR3 in amino acids: CASSRLTGGSYEQYF. As DNA, the CDR3 is TGTGCCAGCAGTCGACTTACGGGAGGGTCCTACGAGCAGTACTTC.